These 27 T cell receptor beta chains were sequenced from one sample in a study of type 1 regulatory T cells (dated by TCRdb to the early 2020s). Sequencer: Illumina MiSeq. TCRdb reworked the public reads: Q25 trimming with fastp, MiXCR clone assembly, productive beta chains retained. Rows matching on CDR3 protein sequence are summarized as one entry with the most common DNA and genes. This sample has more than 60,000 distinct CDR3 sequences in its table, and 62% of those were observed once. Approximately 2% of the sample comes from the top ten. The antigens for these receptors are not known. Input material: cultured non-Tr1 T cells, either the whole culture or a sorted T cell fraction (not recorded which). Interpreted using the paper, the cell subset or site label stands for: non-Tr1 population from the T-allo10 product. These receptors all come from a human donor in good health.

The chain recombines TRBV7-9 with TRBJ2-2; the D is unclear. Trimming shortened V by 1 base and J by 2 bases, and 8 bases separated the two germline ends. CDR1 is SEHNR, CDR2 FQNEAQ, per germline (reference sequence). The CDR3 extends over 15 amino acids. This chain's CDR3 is CASSLGQTNTGELFF. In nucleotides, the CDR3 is TGTGCCAGCAGCTTAGGGCAGACCAACACCGGGGAGCTGTTTTTT.

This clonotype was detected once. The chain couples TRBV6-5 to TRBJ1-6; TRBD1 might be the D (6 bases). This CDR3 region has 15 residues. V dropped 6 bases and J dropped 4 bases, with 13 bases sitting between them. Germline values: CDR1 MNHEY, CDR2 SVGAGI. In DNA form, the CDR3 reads TGTGCCAGCAGGGTGACAGGAGCATATAATTCACCCCTCCACTTT. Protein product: CASRVTGAYNSPLHF.

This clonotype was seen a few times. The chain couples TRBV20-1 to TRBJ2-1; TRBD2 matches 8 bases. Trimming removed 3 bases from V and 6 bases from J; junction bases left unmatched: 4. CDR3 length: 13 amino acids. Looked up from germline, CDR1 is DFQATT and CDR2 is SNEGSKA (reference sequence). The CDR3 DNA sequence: TGCAGTGCTAGGGGGCGGGAGGTCAATGAGCAGTTCTTC. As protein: CSARGREVNEQFF.

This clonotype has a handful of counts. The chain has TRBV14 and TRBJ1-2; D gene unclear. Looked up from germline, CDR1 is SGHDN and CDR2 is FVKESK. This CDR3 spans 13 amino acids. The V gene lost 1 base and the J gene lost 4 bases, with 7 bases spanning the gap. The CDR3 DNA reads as TGTGCCAGCAGCCAAGTTACCAGCTATGGCTACACCTTC. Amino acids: CASSQVTSYGYTF.

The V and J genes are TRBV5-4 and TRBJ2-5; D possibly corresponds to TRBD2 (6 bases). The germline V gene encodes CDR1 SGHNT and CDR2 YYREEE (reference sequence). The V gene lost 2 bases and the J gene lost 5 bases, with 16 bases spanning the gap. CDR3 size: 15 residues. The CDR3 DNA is TGTGCCAGCAGCTTTGGGGGGATAAAGACTGAGACCCAGTACTTC. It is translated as CASSFGGIKTETQYF.

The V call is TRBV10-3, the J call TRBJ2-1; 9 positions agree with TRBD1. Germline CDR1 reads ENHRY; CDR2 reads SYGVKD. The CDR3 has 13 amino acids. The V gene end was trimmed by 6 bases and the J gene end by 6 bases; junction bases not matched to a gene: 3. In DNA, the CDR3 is TGTGCCATCAGCCCGGGACAGGGCAATGAGCAGTTCTTC. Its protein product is CAISPGQGNEQFF.

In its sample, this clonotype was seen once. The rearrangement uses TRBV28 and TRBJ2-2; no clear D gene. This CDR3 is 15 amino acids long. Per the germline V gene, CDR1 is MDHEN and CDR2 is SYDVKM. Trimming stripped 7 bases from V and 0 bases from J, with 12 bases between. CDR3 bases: TGTGCCAGCACCCCCGCAGACGCGAACACCGGGGAGCTGTTTTTT. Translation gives CASTPADANTGELFF.

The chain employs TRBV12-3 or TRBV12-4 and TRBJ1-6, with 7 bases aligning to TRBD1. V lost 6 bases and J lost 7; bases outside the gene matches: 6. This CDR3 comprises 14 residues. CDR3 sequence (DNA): TGTGCCAGCAGACTCCCGGGACAGAATTCACCCCTCCACTTT. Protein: CASRLPGQNSPLHF.

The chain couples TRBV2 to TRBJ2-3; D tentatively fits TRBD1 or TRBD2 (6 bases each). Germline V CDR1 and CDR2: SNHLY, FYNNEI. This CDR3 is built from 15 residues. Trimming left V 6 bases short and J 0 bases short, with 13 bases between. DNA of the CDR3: TGTGCCAGCAGGTACCTAGGGGGGAGCACAGATACGCAGTATTTT. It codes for CASRYLGGSTDTQYF.

CDR3 in DNA: TGTGCCAGCAGTGATCTTGGCGGGAGCGCGAACACCGGGGAGCTGTTTTTT. Translation gives CASSDLGGSANTGELFF. The V gene is TRBV2, the J gene TRBJ2-2; 7 nucleotides agree with TRBD2. CDR1 is SNHLY, CDR2 FYNNEI, per germline. The CDR3 is 17 residues long. Losses at the gene ends were 3 bases for V and 0 bases for J; bases not matched to a gene: 7. The full variable domain, with the rest looked up from reference TRBV2 and TRBJ2-2, is EPEVTQTPSHQVTQMGQEVILRCVPISNHLYFYWYRQILGQKVEFLVSFYNNEISEKSEIFDDQFSVERPDGSNFTLKIRSTKLEDSAMYFCASSDLGGSANTGELFFGEGSRLTVL.

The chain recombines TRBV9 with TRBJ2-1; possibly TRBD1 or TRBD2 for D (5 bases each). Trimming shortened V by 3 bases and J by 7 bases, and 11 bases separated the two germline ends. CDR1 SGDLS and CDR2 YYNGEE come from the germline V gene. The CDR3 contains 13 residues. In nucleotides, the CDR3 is TGTGCCAGCAGCGATAAATGGGGGAATGAGCAGTTCTTC. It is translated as CASSDKWGNEQFF.

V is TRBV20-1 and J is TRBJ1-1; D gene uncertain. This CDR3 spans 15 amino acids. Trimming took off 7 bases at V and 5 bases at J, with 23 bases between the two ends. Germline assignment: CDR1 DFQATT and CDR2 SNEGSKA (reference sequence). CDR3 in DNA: TGCAGTGTGCCGCCCAGCATTTCTTACCGGACTGAAGCTTTCTTT. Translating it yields CSVPPSISYRTEAFF.

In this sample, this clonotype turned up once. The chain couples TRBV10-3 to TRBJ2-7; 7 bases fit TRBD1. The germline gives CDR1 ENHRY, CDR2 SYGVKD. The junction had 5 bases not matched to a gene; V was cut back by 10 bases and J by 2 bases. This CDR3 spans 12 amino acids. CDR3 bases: TGTGCCAGCCGGACAGGTACCTACGAGCAGTACTTC. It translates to CASRTGTYEQYF.

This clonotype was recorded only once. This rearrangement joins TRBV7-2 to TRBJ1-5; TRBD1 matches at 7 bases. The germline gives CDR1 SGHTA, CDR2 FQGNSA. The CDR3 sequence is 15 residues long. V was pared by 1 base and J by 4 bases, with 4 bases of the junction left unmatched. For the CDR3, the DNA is TGTGCCAGCAGCTTAGGGGACAGTACTAATCAGCCCCAGCATTTT. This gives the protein CASSLGDSTNQPQHF.

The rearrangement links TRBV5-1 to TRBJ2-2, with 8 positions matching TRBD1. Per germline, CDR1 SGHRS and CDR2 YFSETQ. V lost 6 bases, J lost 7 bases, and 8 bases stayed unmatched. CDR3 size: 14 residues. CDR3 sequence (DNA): TGCGCCAGCATTCAGGGGGCGGCCGACGGGGAGCTGTTTTTT. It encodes CASIQGAADGELFF. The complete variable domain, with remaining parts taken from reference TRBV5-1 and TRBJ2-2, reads KAGVTQTPRYLIKTRGQQVTLSCSPISGHRSVSWYQQTPGQGLQFLFEYFSETQRNKGNFPGRFSGRQFSNSRSEMNVSTLELGDSALYLCASIQGAADGELFFGEGSRLTVL.

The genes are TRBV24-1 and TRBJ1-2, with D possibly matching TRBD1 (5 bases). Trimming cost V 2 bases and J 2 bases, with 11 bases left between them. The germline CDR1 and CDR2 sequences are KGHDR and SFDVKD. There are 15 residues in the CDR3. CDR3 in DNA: TGTGCCACCAGTGATTCGAGGGACGGGAACTATGGCTACACCTTC. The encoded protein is CATSDSRDGNYGYTF.

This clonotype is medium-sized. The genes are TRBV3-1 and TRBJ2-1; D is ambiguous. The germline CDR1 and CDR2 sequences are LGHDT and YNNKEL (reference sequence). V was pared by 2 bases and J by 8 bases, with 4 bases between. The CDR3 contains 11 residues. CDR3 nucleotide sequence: TGTGCCAGCAGCCAATCCCATGAGCAGTTCTTC. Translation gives CASSQSHEQFF.

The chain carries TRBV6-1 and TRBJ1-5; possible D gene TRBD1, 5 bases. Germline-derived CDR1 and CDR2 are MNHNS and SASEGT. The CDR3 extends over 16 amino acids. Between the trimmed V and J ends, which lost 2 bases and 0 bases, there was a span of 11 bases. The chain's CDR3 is CASSERGGDSNQPQHF. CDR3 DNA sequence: TGTGCCAGCAGTGAAAGAGGAGGGGATAGCAATCAGCCCCAGCATTTT.

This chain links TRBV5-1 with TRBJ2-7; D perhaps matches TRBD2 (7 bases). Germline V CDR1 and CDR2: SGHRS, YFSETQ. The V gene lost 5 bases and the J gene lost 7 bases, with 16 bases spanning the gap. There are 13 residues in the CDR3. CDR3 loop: CASSGRGAREQYF. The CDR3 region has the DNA TGCGCCAGCAGTGGTCGGGGGGCGCGTGAGCAGTACTTC.

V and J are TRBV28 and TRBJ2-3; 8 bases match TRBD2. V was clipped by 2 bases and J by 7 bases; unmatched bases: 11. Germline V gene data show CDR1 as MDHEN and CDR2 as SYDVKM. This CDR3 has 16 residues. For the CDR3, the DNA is TGTGCCAGCAGTTTAAGGCGGGAGGCCCCGTTGAATACGCAGTATTTT. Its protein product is CASSLRREAPLNTQYF.

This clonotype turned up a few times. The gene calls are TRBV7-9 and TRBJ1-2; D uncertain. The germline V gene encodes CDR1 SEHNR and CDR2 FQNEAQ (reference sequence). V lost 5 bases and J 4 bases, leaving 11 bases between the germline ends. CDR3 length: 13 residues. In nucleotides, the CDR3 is TGTGCCAGCAGCCGGGCTCCTAGCTATGGCTACACCTTC. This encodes CASSRAPSYGYTF.

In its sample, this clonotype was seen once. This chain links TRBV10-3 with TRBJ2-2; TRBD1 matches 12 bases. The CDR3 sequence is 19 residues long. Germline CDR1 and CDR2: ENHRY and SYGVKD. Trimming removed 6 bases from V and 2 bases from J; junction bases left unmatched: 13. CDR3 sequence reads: CAISEPSVGQGANTGELFF. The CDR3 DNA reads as TGTGCCATCAGCGAACCCAGCGTGGGACAGGGGGCAAACACCGGGGAGCTGTTTTTT.

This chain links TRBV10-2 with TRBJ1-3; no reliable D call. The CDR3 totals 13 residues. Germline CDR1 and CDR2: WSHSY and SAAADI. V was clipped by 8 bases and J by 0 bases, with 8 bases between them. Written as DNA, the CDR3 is TGCGCCAGCTCACAGAGCTCTGGAAACACCATATATTTT. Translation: CASSQSSGNTIYF.

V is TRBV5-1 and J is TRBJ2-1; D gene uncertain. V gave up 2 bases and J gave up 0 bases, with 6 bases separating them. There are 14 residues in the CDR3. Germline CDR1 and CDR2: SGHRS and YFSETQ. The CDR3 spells CASSFESSYNEQFF. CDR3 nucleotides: TGCGCCAGCAGCTTCGAGAGCTCCTACAATGAGCAGTTCTTC.

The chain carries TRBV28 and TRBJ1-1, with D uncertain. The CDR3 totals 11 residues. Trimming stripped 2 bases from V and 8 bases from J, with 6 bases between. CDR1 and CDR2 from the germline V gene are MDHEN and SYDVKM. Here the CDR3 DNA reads TGTGCCAGCAGTTTAGGGTTCGAAGCTTTCTTT. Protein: CASSLGFEAFF.

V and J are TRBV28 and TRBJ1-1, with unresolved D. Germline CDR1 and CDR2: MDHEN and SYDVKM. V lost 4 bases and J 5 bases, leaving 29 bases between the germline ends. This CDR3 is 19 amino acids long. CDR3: CASSSPKPEGQYWRTEAFF. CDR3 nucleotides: TGTGCCAGCAGTTCACCTAAACCCGAGGGTCAATACTGGAGGACTGAAGCTTTCTTT.

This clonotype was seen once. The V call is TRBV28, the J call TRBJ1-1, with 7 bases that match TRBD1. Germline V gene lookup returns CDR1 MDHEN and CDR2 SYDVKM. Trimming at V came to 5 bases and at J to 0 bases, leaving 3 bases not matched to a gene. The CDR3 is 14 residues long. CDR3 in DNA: TGTGCCAGCAGTGCGACAGGGCTGAACACTGAAGCTTTCTTT. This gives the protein CASSATGLNTEAFF. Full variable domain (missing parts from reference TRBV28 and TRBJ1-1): DVKVTQSSRYLVKRTGEKVFLECVQDMDHENMFWYRQDPGLGLRLIYFSYDVKMKEKGDIPEGYSVSREKKERFSLILESASTNQTSMYLCASSATGLNTEAFFGQGTRLTVV.